Detailed here is one T cell receptor beta chain. Its antigen is as yet unknown. Arm-PCR of CDR3 regions with iRepertoire HTBI primers generated TCR beta libraries. In TCRdb, the multiplex PCR reads were re-called with MiXCR into one record per CDR3 protein. The sample has 450,000 to 500,000 distinct CDR3 sequences, 15% to 20% seen once; the top ten hold 12%. The sample belongs to a study of regulatory T cells in long-lasting Graves disease. Whole-study findings and limits: Newly diagnosed disease favored TRBV20-1 and TRBJ2-1 over persistent disease.

Time point of the sample: newly diagnosed GD, antithyroid drugs for less than 3 months. RNA from PBMCs was the source of the TCR library. Trimming removed 3 bases at V and 1 base at J, with 12 bases between. From germline, CDR1 is MGHDK and CDR2 SYGVNS. The CDR3 has 15 amino acids. This sample was also put to use in a study of T cells in Graves' hyperthyroidism and ophthalmopathy.

The starting material was peripheral blood mononuclear cells (PBMCs), obtained at new diagnosis, from a patient treated with antithyroid drugs. This clonotype was obtained from a man aged 35-49 years with Graves disease. This chain uses TRBV25-1 with TRBJ2-5; D remains ambiguous. The CDR3 bases are TGTGCCAGCAGTGATCGGTTCAGTGTCCAAGAGACCCAGTACTTC. Protein sequence: CASSDRFSVQETQYF. Combining the CDR3 with reference TRBV25-1 and TRBJ2-5 gives the whole variable domain EADIYQTPRYLVIGTGKKITLECSQTMGHDKMYWYQQDPGMELHLIHYSYGVNSTEKGDLSSESTVSRIRTEHFPLTLESARPSHTSQYLCASSDRFSVQETQYFGPGTRLLVL.